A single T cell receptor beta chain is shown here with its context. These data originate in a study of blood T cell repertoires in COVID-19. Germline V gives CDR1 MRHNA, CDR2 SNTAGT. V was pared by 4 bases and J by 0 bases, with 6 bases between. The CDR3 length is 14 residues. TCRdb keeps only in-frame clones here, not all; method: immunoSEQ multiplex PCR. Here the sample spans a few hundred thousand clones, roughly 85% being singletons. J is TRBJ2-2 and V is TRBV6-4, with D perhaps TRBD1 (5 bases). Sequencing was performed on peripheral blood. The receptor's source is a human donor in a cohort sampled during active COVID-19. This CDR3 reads CASSGTTNTGELFF. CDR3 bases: TGTGCCAGCAGTGGGACAACGAACACCGGGGAGCTGTTTTTT.